The 17 T cell receptor beta chains in this list originate from one sample, sequenced in a study of cytomegalovirus exposure and HLA in healthy donors. Some clones are missing from TCRdb's copy, which holds only in-frame ones; the method was immunoSEQ multiplex PCR. The top ten hold about 0.8% of the sample, which has about 330,000 clones, just over 85% seen once. Sample: PBMCs. The origin of the receptors is a young woman in good health and CMV-seronegative.

V usage is TRBV28 and J usage is TRBJ2-2; 7 bases map to TRBD2. With 3 bases clipped from V and 5 bases from J, the junction kept 9 bases outside the gene matches. The germline CDR1 and CDR2 sequences are MDHEN and SYDVKM. The CDR3 extends over 16 amino acids. CDR3 coding DNA: TGTGCCAGCAGTTTTCTTAGAGGGGAGGGGACCGGGGAGCTGTTTTTT. Its protein product is CASSFLRGEGTGELFF.

The J gene is TRBJ2-1, the V gene TRBV2; 8 nucleotides agree with TRBD2. The CDR3 runs to 13 residues. Germline trimming cut 10 bases from V and 8 bases from J; bases unmatched to any gene: 10. Germline values: CDR1 SNHLY, CDR2 FYNNEI. The CDR3 is CATSGLVEDEQFF. The CDR3 region has the DNA TGTGCCACCTCGGGACTAGTGGAGGATGAGCAGTTCTTC.

Here the CDR3 reads CASSSRTGNPEKLFF. CDR3 nucleotide sequence: TGTGCCAGCAGCTCTCGGACAGGGAACCCAGAAAAACTGTTTTTT. The chain has TRBV5-4 and TRBJ1-4; 8 bases agree with TRBD1. This CDR3 is built from 15 residues. V lost 3 bases, J lost 8 bases, and 9 bases stayed unmatched. Germline CDR1 reads SGHNT; CDR2 reads YYREEE (reference sequence).

The chain employs TRBV6-5 and TRBJ2-1; no definite D call. This CDR3 has 14 residues. V was cut by 0 bases and J by 4 bases, with 7 bases left in between. Looked up from germline, CDR1 is MNHEY and CDR2 is SVGAGI. The CDR3 DNA reads TGTGCCAGCAGTTACTCGGTCCTATACAATGAGCAGTTCTTC. Protein: CASSYSVLYNEQFF.

The chain couples TRBV7-6 to TRBJ2-1; 7 bases are a match to TRBD1. Germline values: CDR1 SGHVS, CDR2 FNYEAQ. J was trimmed by 4 bases and V by 6 bases; bases with no gene match: 9. The CDR3 is 15 residues long. CDR3 protein: CASSTGAIGYNEQFF. DNA for the CDR3: TGTGCCAGCAGTACAGGGGCGATAGGGTACAATGAGCAGTTCTTC.

The genes are TRBV10-3 and TRBJ1-5; D is undetermined. Trimming took 1 base from V and 2 from J, leaving 6 bases between them. CDR1 and CDR2 from the germline V gene are ENHRY and SYGVKD. The CDR3 is made up of 14 amino acids. CDR3 sequence: CAISEFAGNQPQHF. In DNA form, the CDR3 reads TGTGCCATCAGTGAGTTTGCGGGCAATCAGCCCCAGCATTTT.

This chain links TRBV2 with TRBJ2-5; D call uncertain. The germline V and J ends were trimmed by 7 bases and 5 bases, with 17 bases remaining between them. This CDR3 is built from 14 residues. Germline V gene data show CDR1 as SNHLY and CDR2 as FYNNEI. CDR3: CASTPLLTRETQYF. CDR3 nucleotides: TGTGCCAGCACCCCCCTCCTTACGCGGGAGACCCAGTACTTC.

The chain combines TRBV7-8 with TRBJ1-5; the D gene is possibly TRBD1 (5 bases). With 5 bases removed from V and 5 bases from J, the gap between germline ends came to 19 bases. CDR3 length: 16 residues. Germline lookup yields CDR1 SGHVS and CDR2 FQNEAQ. The CDR3 sequence: CASSPRAGRNYQPQHF. CDR3 DNA: TGTGCCAGCAGCCCCAGGGCAGGGCGGAACTATCAGCCCCAGCATTTT.

The sample holds a few counts of this clone. CDR3 coding DNA: TGTGCCAGCAGCTTAGCGAGACGGGACGAGCAGTACTTC. Its translation: CASSLARRDEQYF. V and J are TRBV7-2 and TRBJ2-7, with D uncertain. Trimming took 0 bases from V and 5 from J, leaving 8 bases between them. The CDR3 spans 13 residues. Germline V gene data show CDR1 as SGHTA and CDR2 as FQGNSA.

In its sample, this clone was seen once. The chain uses TRBV27 and TRBJ2-7, with TRBD2 as a possible D gene (6 bases). Germline V lookup: CDR1 MNHEY, CDR2 SMNVEV (reference sequence). The CDR3 is 14 residues long. V lost 3 bases, J lost 2 bases, and 11 bases lay in between. The CDR3 sequence: CASSFGTATYEQYF. The CDR3 DNA follows: TGTGCCAGCAGTTTCGGGACTGCCACCTACGAGCAGTACTTC.

The chain joins TRBV9 to TRBJ2-5; 10 bases agree with TRBD1. J was trimmed by 5 bases and V by 4 bases; bases with no gene match: 2. The germline gives CDR1 SGDLS, CDR2 YYNGEE. The CDR3 runs 13 residues. CDR3 residues: CASSSDRGETQYF. CDR3 coding DNA: TGTGCCAGCAGCTCGGACAGGGGGGAGACCCAGTACTTC.

CDR3 coding DNA: TGTGCCAGCAGCGTAGGTTTAGTTCAGGGGTATGGTGAGCAGTTCTTC. Protein product: CASSVGLVQGYGEQFF. The V and J genes are TRBV9 and TRBJ2-1; TRBD1 might be the D (6 bases). The CDR3 covers 16 residues. The ends were cut back, 0 bases at V and 9 bases at J, with 19 bases in the middle. The germline gives CDR1 SGDLS, CDR2 YYNGEE. Supplemented by reference TRBV9 and TRBJ2-1, the full variable domain reads DSGVTQTPKHLITATGQRVTLRCSPRSGDLSVYWYQQSLDQGLQFLIQYYNGEERAKGNILERFSAQQFPDLHSELNLSSLELGDSALYFCASSVGLVQGYGEQFFGPGTRLTVL.

The chain has TRBV6-1 and TRBJ1-1, with D uncertain. Germline loops: CDR1 MNHNS, CDR2 SASEGT. The ends were cut back, 2 bases at V and 5 bases at J, with 12 bases in the middle. The CDR3 loop spans 14 amino acids. This chain's CDR3 is CASSEIRGWTEAFF. In nucleotides, the CDR3 is TGTGCCAGCAGTGAAATCCGGGGATGGACTGAAGCTTTCTTT.

This clone was seen just once. This rearrangement joins TRBV7-8 to TRBJ2-7, with D maybe TRBD2 (5 bases). CDR1 is SGHVS and CDR2 is FQNEAQ in the germline V gene. Trimming cost V 5 bases and J 0 bases, with 20 bases left between them. CDR3 length equals 17 residues. The CDR3 nucleotides read TGTGCCAGCAGCCCTTCTCGCCCCGGGATTAGCTCCTACGAGCAGTACTTC. The encoded protein is CASSPSRPGISSYEQYF.

The genes are TRBV15 and TRBJ1-1; 7 nucleotides align to TRBD1. V lost 3 bases to trimming and J lost 0 bases; unmatched junction nucleotides: 1. The CDR3 sequence is 14 residues long. The germline V gene encodes CDR1 LNHNV and CDR2 YYDKDF (reference sequence). DNA for the CDR3: TGTGCCACCAGCAGGGGACAGATGAACACTGAAGCTTTCTTT. Amino acids: CATSRGQMNTEAFF.

This rearrangement joins TRBV2 to TRBJ2-1; 7 positions agree with TRBD1. In germline, CDR1 is SNHLY, CDR2 FYNNEI. The J segment lost 6 bases and the V segment lost 6 bases, leaving 5 bases of the junction unmatched. The CDR3 runs to 13 residues. CDR3 in amino acids: CASRETGSNEQFF. The CDR3 nucleotides read TGTGCCAGCAGAGAGACAGGGTCCAATGAGCAGTTCTTC.

Concerning this clone itself: Different DNA sequences within this sample yield the same CDR3. The genes are TRBV2 and TRBJ2-2, with 9 bases lining up with TRBD1. V was clipped by 7 bases and J by 1 base; unmatched bases: 1. The length of the CDR3 is 14 residues. CDR1 SNHLY and CDR2 FYNNEI come from the germline V gene. This CDR3 is CASTGQGNTGELFF. CDR3 coding DNA: TGTGCCAGCACGGGACAGGGGAACACCGGGGAGCTGTTTTTT.